What follows describes a single T cell receptor (beta chain). No antigen is known for it. This entry belongs to a study of Graves' ophthalmopathy and Graves' hyperthyroidism. Study results and limitations: The model's ophthalmopathy progression predictions had roughly 65% sensitivity and less than 75% specificity. Blood samples also showed most expanded thyroid clonotypes exceeding 0.001 frequency.

RNA transcripts were the source from which TCR beta CDR3 regions were amplified. In the first round, RT-PCR was carried out with HTBI primers, and a multiplex PCR formed the second round. TCRdb re-analysed the multiplex PCR reads in MiXCR, keeping a single row per CDR3 protein. The top ten clones hold 5.8% of a sample with over 150,000 distinct CDR3 sequences, roughly 37% of them seen once. V gave up 7 bases and J gave up 0 bases, with 4 bases separating them. This CDR3 has 12 amino acids. The source is a woman in her forties with Graves' ophthalmopathy. V usage is TRBV12-3 or TRBV12-4 and J usage is TRBJ1-3; D gene unclear. The sample was peripheral blood. The CDR3 DNA is TGTGCCAGCACATACTCTGGAAACACCATATATTTT. It encodes CASTYSGNTIYF.